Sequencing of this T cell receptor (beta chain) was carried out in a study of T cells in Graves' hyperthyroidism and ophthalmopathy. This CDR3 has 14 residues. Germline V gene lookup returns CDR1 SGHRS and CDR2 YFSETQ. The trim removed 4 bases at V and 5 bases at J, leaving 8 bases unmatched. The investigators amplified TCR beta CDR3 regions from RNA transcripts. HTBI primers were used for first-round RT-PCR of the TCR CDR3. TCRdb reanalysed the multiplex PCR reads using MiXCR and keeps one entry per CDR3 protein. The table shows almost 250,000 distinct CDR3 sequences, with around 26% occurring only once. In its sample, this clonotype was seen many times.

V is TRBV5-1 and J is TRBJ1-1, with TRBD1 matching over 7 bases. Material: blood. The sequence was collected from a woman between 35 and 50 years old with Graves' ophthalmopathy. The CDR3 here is CASSQNWGQTEAFF. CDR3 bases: TGCGCCAGCAGCCAAAACTGGGGACAGACTGAAGCTTTCTTT.